This T cell receptor (beta chain) was retrieved from a study of TIL therapy for anti-PD-1-resistant metastatic lung cancer. At the level of the study: Patients had a median age of around 56 years (range roughly 35-80).

Time point described: pre-treatment sample, taken before nivolumab and TIL therapy. The tumor samples were excised metastases, mostly pleural nodules or supraclavicular lymph nodes. This was the immunoSEQ v3 assay. Sequenced by immunoSEQ multiplex PCR; TCRdb stores in-frame clones only, minus some. Of over 20,000 clones in the sample, roughly two thirds were seen once. Sequenced material: tumor tissue, taken at baseline. The sequence derives from a person aged 25-85 years with non-small cell lung cancer.

The DNA of the CDR3 is TGTGCCAGCAGCCCTTTGACATTAAGCACAGATACGCAGTATTTT. This gives the protein CASSPLTLSTDTQYF. The rearrangement joins TRBV27 to TRBJ2-3; D unresolved. The ends were cut back, 6 bases at V and 0 bases at J, with 13 bases in the middle. The CDR3 covers 15 residues. CDR1 and CDR2 (germline): MNHEY, SMNVEV (reference sequence).